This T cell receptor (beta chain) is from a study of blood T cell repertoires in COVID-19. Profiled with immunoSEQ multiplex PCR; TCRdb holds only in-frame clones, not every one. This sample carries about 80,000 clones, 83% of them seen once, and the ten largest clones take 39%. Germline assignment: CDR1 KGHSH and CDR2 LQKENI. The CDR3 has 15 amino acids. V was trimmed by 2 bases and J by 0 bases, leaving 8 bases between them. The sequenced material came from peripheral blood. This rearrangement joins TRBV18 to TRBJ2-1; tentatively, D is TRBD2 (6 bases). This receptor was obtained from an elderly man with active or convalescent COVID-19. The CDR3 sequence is CASSPAGSSYNEQFF. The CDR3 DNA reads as TGTGCCAGCTCACCAGCGGGAAGCTCCTACAATGAGCAGTTCTTC.